This TCR beta chain was sequenced for a study of tumor and adjacent non-tumor tissue in lung cancer. RNA was extracted from bulk tissue without any cell sorting. This clonotype was recorded at least ten times. Three rounds of nested PCR, following a modified ARM-PCR protocol, produced the TCRbeta library. From the multiplex PCR reads, TCRdb called clonotypes with MiXCR, one entry per CDR3 protein. Of under 250,000 distinct CDR3 sequences in the sample, about 71% are singletons; the top ten hold under 30%. The V gene's germline CDR1 is DFQATT and CDR2 SNEGSKA (reference sequence). This CDR3 has 14 residues. V lost 2 bases and J lost 2; bases outside the gene matches: 3.

Input material: lung tumor tissue. The chain couples TRBV20-1 to TRBJ2-1; TRBD1 aligns across 7 bases. The clonotype was recovered from a man between 60 and 70 years old with non-small cell lung cancer. CDR3 residues: CSARSQGAYNEQFF. CDR3 sequence (DNA): TGCAGTGCTAGAAGTCAGGGGGCCTACAATGAGCAGTTCTTC.